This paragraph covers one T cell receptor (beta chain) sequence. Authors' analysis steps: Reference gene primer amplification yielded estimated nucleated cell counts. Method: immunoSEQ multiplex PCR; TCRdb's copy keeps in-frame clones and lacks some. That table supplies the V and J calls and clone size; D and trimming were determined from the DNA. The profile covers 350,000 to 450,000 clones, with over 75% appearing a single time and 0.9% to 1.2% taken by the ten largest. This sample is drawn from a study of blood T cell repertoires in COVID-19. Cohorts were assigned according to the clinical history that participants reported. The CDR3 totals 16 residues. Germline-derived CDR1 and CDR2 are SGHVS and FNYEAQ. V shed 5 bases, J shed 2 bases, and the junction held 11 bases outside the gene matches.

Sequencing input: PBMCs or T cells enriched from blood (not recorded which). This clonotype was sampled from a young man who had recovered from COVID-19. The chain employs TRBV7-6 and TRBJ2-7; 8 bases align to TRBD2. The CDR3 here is CASSHGRLAKTYEQYF. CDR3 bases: TGTGCCAGCAGCCACGGGAGACTAGCGAAAACCTACGAGCAGTACTTC.